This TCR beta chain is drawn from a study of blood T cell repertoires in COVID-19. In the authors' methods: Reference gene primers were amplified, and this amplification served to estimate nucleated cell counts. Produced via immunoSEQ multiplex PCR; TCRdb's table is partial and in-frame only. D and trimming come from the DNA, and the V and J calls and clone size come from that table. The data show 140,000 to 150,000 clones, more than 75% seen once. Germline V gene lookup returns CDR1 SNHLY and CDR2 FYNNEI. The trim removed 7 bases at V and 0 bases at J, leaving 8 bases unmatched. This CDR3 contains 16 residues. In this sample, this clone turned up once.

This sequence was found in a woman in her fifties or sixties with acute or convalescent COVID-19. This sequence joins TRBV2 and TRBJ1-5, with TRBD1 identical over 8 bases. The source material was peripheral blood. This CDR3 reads CASKPGQVYSNQPQHF. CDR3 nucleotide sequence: TGTGCCAGCAAGCCGGGACAGGTATATAGCAATCAGCCCCAGCATTTT.